This T cell receptor beta chain was found in a study of blood T cell repertoires in COVID-19. Study details: From the United States, Italy and Spain came samples of acute and convalescent COVID-19. T cells, B-cell-depleted T cells, or PBMCs supplied cDNA or gDNA.

In the original analysis: Amplification with reference gene primers provided the estimates of nucleated cell counts. Method: immunoSEQ multiplex PCR; TCRdb's copy keeps in-frame clones and lacks some. Clone size and V and J calls were adopted from that table, with D and trimming inferred from the DNA. This sample has around 300,000 clones, with approximately 85% found just once. This CDR3 has 14 amino acids. V shed 3 bases and J 4 bases; nucleotides not matched to a gene: 3. CDR1 and CDR2 from the germline V gene are SGHTS and YDEGEE. The sample comprised peripheral blood. V and J are TRBV5-8 and TRBJ2-4; 8 bases are a match to TRBD2. This TCR was sampled from an older woman with acute or convalescent COVID-19. The CDR3 DNA reads as TGTGCCAGCAGCTCCGGGGGGGCGAAAAACATTCAGTACTTC. The encoded protein is CASSSGGAKNIQYF. Supplemented by reference TRBV5-8 and TRBJ2-4, the full variable domain reads EAGVTQSPTHLIKTRGQQATLRCSPISGHTSVYWYQQALGLGLQFLLWYDEGEERNRGNFPPRFSGRQFPNYSSELNVNALELEDSALYLCASSSGGAKNIQYFGAGTRLSVL.